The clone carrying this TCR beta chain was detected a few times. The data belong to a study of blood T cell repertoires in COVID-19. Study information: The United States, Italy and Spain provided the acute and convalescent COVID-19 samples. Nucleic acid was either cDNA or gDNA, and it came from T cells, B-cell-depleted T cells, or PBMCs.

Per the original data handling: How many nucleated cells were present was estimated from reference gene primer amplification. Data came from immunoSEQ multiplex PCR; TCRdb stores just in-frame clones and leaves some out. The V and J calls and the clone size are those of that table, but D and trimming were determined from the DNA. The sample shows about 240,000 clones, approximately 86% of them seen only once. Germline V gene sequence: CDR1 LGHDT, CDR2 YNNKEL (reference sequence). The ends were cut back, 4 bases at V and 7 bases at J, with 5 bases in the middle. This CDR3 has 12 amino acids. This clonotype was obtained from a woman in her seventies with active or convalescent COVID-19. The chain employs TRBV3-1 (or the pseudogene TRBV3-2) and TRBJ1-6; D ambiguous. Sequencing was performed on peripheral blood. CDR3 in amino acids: CASSPGNSPLHF. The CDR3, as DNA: TGTGCCAGCAGCCCAGGAAATTCACCCCTCCACTTT.